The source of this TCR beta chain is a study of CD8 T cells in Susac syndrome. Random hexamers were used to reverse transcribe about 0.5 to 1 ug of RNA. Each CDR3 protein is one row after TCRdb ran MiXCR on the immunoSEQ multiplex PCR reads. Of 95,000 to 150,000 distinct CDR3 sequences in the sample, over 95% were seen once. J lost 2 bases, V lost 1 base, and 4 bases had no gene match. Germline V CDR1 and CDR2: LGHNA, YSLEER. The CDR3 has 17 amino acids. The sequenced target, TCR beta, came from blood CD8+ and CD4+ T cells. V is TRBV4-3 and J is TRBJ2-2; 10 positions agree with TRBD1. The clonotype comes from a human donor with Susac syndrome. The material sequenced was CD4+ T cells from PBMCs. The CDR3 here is CASSQAGTGENTGELFF. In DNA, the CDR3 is TGCGCCAGCAGCCAAGCAGGGACAGGGGAAAACACCGGGGAGCTGTTTTTT.